What follows is one T cell receptor (beta chain) and its context. The data originate from a study of T cell changes during pregnancy in multiple sclerosis. CDR1 and CDR2 from the germline V gene are WNHNN and SYGVQD (reference sequence). V dropped 9 bases and J dropped 0; count of bases not matched to a gene: 9. The CDR3 consists of 15 residues. Repertoires were generated with immunoSEQ multiplex PCR, while TCRdb's copy carries only in-frame clones and drops some. The table shows approximately 70,000 clones, with 91% occurring only once. J is TRBJ1-1 and V is TRBV10-1, with TRBD1 identical over 8 bases. The sample here was peripheral blood, taken in the third trimester of pregnancy. This receptor was identified in a female donor in good health, enrolled as a control in a pregnancy study. CDR3 amino acids: CASIQGGGMNTEAFF. The CDR3 DNA is TGCGCCAGTATACAGGGGGGCGGCATGAACACTGAAGCTTTCTTT.